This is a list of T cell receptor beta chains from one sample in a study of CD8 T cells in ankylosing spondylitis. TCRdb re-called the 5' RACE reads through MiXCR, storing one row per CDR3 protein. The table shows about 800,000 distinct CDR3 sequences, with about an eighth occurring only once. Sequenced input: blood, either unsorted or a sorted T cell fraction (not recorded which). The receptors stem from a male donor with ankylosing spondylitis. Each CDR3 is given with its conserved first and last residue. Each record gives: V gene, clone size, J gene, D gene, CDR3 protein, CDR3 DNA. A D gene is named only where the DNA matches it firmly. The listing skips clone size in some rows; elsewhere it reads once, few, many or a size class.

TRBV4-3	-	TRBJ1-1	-	CASSQDKGRGKAFF	TGCGCCAGCAGCCAAGATAAGGGACGAGGGAAAGCTTTCTTT
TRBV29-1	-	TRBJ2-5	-	CSVVGSRWGQETQYF	TGCAGCGTTGTTGGGTCTCGATGGGGCCAAGAGACCCAGTACTTC
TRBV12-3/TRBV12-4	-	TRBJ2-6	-	CASSLSAGANVLTF	TGTGCCAGCAGTTTAAGTGCTGGGGCCAACGTCCTGACTTTC
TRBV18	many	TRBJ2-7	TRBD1	CASSRYRDRAEQYF	TGTGCCAGCTCACGATACCGGGACAGGGCCGAGCAGTACTTC
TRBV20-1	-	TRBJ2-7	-	CSARPIDYEQYF	TGCAGTGCTAGACCGATCGACTACGAGCAGTACTTC
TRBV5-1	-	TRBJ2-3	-	CASSPPGTATDTQYF	TGCGCCAGCAGCCCCCCCGGGACCGCGACAGATACGCAGTATTTT
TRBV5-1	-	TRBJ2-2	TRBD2	CASSWGLAGNTGELFF	TGCGCCAGCAGCTGGGGACTAGCGGGGAACACCGGGGAGCTGTTTTTT
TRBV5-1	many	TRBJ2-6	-	CASSRVEGSGANVLTF	TGCGCCAGCAGCCGGGTAGAGGGCTCTGGGGCCAACGTCCTGACTTTC
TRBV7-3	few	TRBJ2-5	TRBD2	CASSAGGQEKTQYF	TGTGCCAGCAGCGCGGGGGGGCAAGAGAAGACCCAGTACTTC
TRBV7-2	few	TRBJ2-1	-	CASSLFGPQSGNEQFF	TGTGCCAGCAGCTTATTCGGCCCCCAGAGCGGGAATGAGCAGTTCTTC
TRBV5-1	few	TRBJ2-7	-	CASSLGRAATSYEQYF	TGCGCCAGCAGCTTGGGTCGGGCTGCGACCTCCTACGAGCAGTACTTC
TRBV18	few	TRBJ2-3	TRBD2	CASTGTTTSTDTQYF	TGTGCCAGCACCGGGACTACCACTAGCACAGATACGCAGTATTTT
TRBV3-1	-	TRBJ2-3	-	CASSLIGDSSTDTQYF	TGTGCCAGCAGCCTTATAGGTGACTCTAGCACAGATACGCAGTATTTT
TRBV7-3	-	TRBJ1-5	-	CASSSKPHQPQHF	TGTGCCAGCAGCTCGAAACCACATCAGCCCCAGCATTTT
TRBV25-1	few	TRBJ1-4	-	CASLDPATNEKLFF	TGTGCCAGCTTGGACCCTGCAACTAATGAAAAACTGTTTTTT
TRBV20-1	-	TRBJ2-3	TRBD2	CSAAHGGGTDTQYF	TGCAGTGCTGCCCACGGGGGGGGTACAGATACGCAGTATTTT
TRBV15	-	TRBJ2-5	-	CATSRDHPSLGTQYF	TGTGCCACCAGCAGAGATCACCCGTCCTTAGGGACCCAGTACTTC